Described below is a single T cell receptor beta chain sequence and its context. Authors' processing steps: Estimation of nucleated cell counts was performed using reference gene primer amplification. Profiled with immunoSEQ multiplex PCR; TCRdb holds only in-frame clones, not every one. For V, J and clone size, that table is used; D and trimming come from the DNA. The sample carries about 270,000 clones, more than 65% recorded once. These data come from a study of blood T cell repertoires in COVID-19. Looking at the study overall: Collection of acute and convalescent COVID-19 samples took place in the United States, Italy and Spain. T cells, B-cell-depleted T cells, or PBMCs supplied cDNA or gDNA.

Trimming stripped 0 bases from V and 6 bases from J, with 15 bases between. The germline V gene has CDR1 MNHEY and CDR2 SVGAGI. This CDR3 comprises 15 residues. The specimen was peripheral blood. This chain links TRBV6-5 with TRBJ2-7; TRBD1 might be the D (5 bases). The sequence came from a woman between 18 and 30 years old with acute or convalescent COVID-19. In nucleotides, the CDR3 is TGTGCCAGCAGTTACTCGGGGCCTGCGCCCGCCGAGCAGTACTTC. It specifies CASSYSGPAPAEQYF.